The rows below give T cell receptor beta chains drawn from one sample of a study of tumor-infiltrating lymphocytes in primary liver carcinoma. MiXCR was run by TCRdb on the multiplex PCR reads, yielding one entry per CDR3 protein. The sample yields around 71,000 distinct CDR3 sequences, 70% to 80% seen once. The sample consisted of liver tumor tissue from sampling region 4. Receptors were obtained from an older woman with primary liver carcinoma and hepatitis B virus infection. CDR3s include the opening cysteine and the closing phenylalanine or tryptophan. D genes are given only for firm matches.

V	D	J	CDR3
TRBV28	TRBD1	TRBJ2-6	CASRQQPGQGLNLGANVLTF
TRBV11-2	TRBD2	TRBJ2-1	CAGGVGLAAYNEKFF
TRBV6-5	NA	TRBJ2-7	CASSQAGTAMGEQYF
TRBV6-1	NA	TRBJ2-7	CASSSDTGSYEQYF
TRBV5-6	TRBD2	TRBJ2-1	CASTLLGLADNEQFF
TRBV12-3/TRBV12-4	TRBD2	TRBJ2-1	CVSTRVRGDYSEQFF
TRBV5-1	TRBD2	TRBJ2-5	CASSCGPAGILQETQYF
TRBV30	NA	TRBJ2-5	CACRPYQGSMKETQYF
TRBV6-4	TRBD2	TRBJ2-6	CASSAWTSSGANVLTF
TRBV11-2	NA	TRBJ2-1	CASALNSYNEQFF
TRBV6-5	NA	TRBJ2-1	CASSPTGWGYNEQFF
TRBV12-3/TRBV12-4	TRBD1	TRBJ2-7	CTSRGIGSSYEQYF
TRBV6-5	NA	TRBJ2-5	CASSFQETQCF
TRBV4-2	NA	TRBJ2-5	CARSQTVTRNVPETQYF
TRBV4-2	TRBD1	TRBJ1-1	CASSQRQGTLTEAHF
TRBV5-1	TRBD2	TRBJ2-2	CASSPGTSGSITGELFF
TRBV4-1	NA	TRBJ1-2	CASSQAGPDPVGYTF